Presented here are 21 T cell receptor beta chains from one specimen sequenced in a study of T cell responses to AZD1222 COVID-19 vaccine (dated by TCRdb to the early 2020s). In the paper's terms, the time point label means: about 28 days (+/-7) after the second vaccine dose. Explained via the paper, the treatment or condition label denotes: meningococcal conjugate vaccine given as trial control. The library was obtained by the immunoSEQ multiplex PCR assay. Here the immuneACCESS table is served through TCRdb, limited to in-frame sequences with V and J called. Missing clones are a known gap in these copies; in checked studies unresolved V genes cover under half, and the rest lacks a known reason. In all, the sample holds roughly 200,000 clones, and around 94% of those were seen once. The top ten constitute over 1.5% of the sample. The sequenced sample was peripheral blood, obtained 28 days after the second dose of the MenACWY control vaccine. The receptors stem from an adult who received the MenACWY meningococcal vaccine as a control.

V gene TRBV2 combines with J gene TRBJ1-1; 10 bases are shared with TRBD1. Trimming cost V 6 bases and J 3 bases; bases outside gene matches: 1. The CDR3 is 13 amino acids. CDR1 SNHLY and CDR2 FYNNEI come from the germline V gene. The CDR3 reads CASRGTGDTEAFF. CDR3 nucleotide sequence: TGTGCCAGCAGGGGGACAGGGGACACTGAAGCTTTCTTT.

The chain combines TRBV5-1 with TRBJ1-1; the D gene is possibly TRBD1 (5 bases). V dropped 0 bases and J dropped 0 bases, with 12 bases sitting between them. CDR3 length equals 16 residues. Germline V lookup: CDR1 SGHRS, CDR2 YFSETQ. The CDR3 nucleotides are TGCGCCAGCAGCTTGGCCGGTCAGGGTTTGAACACTGAAGCTTTCTTT. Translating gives CASSLAGQGLNTEAFF.

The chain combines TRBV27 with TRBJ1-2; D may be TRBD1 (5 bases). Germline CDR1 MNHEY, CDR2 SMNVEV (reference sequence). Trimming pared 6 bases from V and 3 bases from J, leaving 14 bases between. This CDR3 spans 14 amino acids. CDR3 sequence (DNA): TGTGCCAGCAGATTTTCCCAGGGACACTATGGCTACACCTTC. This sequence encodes CASRFSQGHYGYTF.

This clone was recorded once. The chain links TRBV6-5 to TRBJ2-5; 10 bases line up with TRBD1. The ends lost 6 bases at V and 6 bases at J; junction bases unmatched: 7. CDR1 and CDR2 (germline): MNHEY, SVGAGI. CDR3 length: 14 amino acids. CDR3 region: CASSDRGLTKTQYF. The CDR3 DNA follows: TGTGCCAGCAGCGACAGGGGGCTTACGAAGACCCAGTACTTC.

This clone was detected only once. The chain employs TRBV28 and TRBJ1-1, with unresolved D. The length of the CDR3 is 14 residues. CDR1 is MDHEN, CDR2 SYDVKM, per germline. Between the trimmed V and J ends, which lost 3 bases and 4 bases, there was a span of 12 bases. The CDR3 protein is CASSFMGIGTEAFF. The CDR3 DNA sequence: TGTGCCAGCAGTTTTATGGGGATAGGCACTGAAGCTTTCTTT.

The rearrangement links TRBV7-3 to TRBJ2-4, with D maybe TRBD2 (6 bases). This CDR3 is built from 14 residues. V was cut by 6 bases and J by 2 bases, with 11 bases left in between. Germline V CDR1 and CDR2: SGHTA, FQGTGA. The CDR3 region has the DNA TGTGCCAGCAGTGTGGGGGGATCCAAAAACATTCAGTACTTC. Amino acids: CASSVGGSKNIQYF.

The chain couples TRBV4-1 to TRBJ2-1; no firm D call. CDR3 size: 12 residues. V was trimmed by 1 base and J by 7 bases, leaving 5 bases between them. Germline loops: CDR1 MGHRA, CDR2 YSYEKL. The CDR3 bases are TGCGCCAGCAGCCAAGTCTCGAATGAGCAGTTCTTC. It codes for CASSQVSNEQFF.

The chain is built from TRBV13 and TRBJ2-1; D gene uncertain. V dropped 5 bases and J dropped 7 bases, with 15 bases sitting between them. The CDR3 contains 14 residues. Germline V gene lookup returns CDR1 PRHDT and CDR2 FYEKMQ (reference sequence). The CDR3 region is CASSRGKILNEQFF. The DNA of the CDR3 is TGTGCCAGCAGCCGCGGTAAAATCCTAAATGAGCAGTTCTTC.

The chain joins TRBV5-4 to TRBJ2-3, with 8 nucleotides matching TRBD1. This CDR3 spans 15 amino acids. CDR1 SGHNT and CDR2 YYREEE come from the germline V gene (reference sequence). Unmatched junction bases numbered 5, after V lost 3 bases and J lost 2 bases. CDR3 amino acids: CASSSGQENTDTQYF. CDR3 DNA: TGTGCCAGCAGCTCGGGACAGGAAAACACAGATACGCAGTATTTT.

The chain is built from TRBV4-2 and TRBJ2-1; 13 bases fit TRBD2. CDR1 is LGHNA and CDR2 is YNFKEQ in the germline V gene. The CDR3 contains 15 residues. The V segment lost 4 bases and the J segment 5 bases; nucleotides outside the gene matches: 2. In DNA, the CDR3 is TGTGCCAGCAGCCTAGGGACTAGCGGGAACAATGAGCAGTTCTTC. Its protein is CASSLGTSGNNEQFF.

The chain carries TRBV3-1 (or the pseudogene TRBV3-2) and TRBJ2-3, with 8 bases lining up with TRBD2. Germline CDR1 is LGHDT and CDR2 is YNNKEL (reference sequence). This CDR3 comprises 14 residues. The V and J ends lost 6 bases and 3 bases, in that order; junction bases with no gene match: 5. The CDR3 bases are TGTGCCAGCAGTCGTCGGGGGGGAACAGATACGCAGTATTTT. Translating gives CASSRRGGTDTQYF.

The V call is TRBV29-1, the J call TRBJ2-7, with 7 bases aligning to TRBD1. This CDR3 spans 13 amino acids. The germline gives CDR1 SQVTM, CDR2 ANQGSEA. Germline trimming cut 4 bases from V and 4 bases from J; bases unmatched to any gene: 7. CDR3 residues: CSVGRQGGYEQYF. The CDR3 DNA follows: TGCAGCGTTGGGAGACAGGGCGGGTACGAGCAGTACTTC.

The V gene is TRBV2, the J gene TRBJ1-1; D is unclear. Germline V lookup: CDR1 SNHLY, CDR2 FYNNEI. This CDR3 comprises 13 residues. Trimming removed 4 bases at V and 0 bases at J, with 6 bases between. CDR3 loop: CASSVTVNTEAFF. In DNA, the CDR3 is TGTGCCAGCAGTGTGACGGTGAACACTGAAGCTTTCTTT.

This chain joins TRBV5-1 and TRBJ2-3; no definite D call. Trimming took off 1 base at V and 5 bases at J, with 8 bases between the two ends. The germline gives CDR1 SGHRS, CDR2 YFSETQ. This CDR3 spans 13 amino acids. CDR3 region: CASSLIGEDTQYF. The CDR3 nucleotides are TGCGCCAGCAGCTTGATCGGAGAAGATACGCAGTATTTT.

Written as DNA, the CDR3 is TGTGCCAGCACCCTAGGGGGGGCGCTTACCCAGTACTTC. Protein sequence: CASTLGGALTQYF. This chain connects TRBV5-6 to TRBJ2-5; possible D gene TRBD2, 7 bases. The CDR3 is 13 residues long. In germline, CDR1 is SGHDT, CDR2 YYEEEE. Trimming cost V 6 bases and J 8 bases, with 17 bases left between them.

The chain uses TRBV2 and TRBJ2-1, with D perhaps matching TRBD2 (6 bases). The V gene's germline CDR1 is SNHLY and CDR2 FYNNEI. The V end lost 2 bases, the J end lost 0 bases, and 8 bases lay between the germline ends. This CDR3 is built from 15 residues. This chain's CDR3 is CASSERESSYNEQFF. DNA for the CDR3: TGTGCCAGCAGTGAACGGGAGAGCTCCTACAATGAGCAGTTCTTC.

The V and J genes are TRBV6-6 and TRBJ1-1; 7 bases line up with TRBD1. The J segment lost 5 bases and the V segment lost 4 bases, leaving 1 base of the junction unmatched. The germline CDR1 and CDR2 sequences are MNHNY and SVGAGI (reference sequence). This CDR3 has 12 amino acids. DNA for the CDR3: TGTGCCAGCAGTTTACAGGGGACTGAAGCTTTCTTT. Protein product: CASSLQGTEAFF.

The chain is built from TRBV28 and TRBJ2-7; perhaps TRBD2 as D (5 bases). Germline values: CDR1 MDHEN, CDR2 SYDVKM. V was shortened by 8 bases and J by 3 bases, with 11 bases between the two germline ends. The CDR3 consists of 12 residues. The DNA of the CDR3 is TGTGCCAGCGCGTGGGGAGACTACGAGCAGTACTTC. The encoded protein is CASAWGDYEQYF.

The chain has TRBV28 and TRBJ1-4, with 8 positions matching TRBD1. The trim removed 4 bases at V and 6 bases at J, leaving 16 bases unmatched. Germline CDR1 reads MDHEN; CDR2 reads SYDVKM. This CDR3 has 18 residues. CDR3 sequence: CASSSRAGGSSWDEKLFF. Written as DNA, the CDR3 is TGTGCCAGCAGTTCTCGGGCAGGGGGCAGTTCTTGGGATGAAAAACTGTTTTTT.

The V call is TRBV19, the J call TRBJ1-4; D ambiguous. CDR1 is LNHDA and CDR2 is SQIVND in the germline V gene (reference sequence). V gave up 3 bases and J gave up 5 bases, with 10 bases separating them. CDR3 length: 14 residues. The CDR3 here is CASSIRSPNEKLFF. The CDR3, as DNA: TGTGCCAGTAGTATTCGGAGTCCCAATGAAAAACTGTTTTTT.

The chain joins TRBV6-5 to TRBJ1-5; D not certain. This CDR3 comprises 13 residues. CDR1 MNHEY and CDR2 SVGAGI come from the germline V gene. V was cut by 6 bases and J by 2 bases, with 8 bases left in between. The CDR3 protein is CASRTRRNQPQHF. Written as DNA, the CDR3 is TGTGCCAGCAGAACCCGTCGCAATCAGCCCCAGCATTTT.